A selection of T cell receptor beta chains follows, all from one sample in a study of T cell repertoires in cytomegalovirus infection. TCRdb reanalysed the reads using MiXCR and keeps one entry per CDR3 protein. The sample records 200,000 to 300,000 distinct CDR3 sequences, about 5.9% being singletons. The sequencing sample was made of PBMCs. These receptors were collected from a human donor in good health (CMV status not recorded). Some clones in this sample may be carry-over from other donors' samples. The CDR3 runs from the conserved cysteine through the conserved F or W. Each record gives: clone size, D gene, V gene, J gene, CDR3 DNA, CDR3 protein. D genes are given only for firm matches. Size is stated for part of the rows, as once, few or many counts, or as a class when the clone is expanded.

many	.	TRBV7-8	TRBJ2-3	TGTGCCAGCCGTCCGGGACTCCCCCCAGATACGCAGTATTTT	CASRPGLPPDTQYF
many	.	TRBV7-9	TRBJ1-5	TGTGCCAGCAGCTTAGTTGGAGGGGTCAATCAGCCCCAGCATTTT	CASSLVGGVNQPQHF
many	TRBD2	TRBV15	TRBJ2-3	TGTGCCACCAGCAGCCGCCCGGGGGGATCTTACGCAGATACGCAGTATTTT	CATSSRPGGSYADTQYF
many	.	TRBV9	TRBJ2-5	TGTGCCAGCAGCGTAGACGGGGGCCGCTGGACCCAGTACTTC	CASSVDGGRWTQYF
many	TRBD1	TRBV28	TRBJ1-1	TGTGCCAGCAGTTTAAGGGCAGGGGGCCACCAGAACACTGAAGCTTTCTTT	CASSLRAGGHQNTEAFF
many	TRBD1	TRBV7-2	TRBJ1-2	TGTGCCAGCAGCCCGGACAGGGCCTATGGCTACACCTTC	CASSPDRAYGYTF
many	.	TRBV24-1	TRBJ2-7	TGTGCCACCAGTGATAGGGCGAGATACGAGCAGTACTTC	CATSDRARYEQYF
many	.	TRBV5-1	TRBJ2-3	TGCGCCAGCAGCTTGGACAGAGGTTGGGATACGCAGTATTTT	CASSLDRGWDTQYF
many	.	TRBV6-1	TRBJ1-3	TGTGCCAGCAGTCCCACCAACTCTGGAAACACCATATATTTT	CASSPTNSGNTIYF
.	TRBD1	TRBV20-1	TRBJ1-2	TGCAGTGCTAGAGGGGGGGACAGGGGCGCTCCTAGCGATGGCTACACCTTC	CSARGGDRGAPSDGYTF
many	.	TRBV19	TRBJ1-2	TGTGCCAGTAGTGGGACGGGCGGCCACCACGTCTATGGCTACACCTTC	CASSGTGGHHVYGYTF
many	.	TRBV20-1	TRBJ1-2	TGCTCCACCGTGGGGGAGGGCTATGGCTACACCTTC	CSTVGEGYGYTF
many	TRBD2	TRBV7-3	TRBJ2-3	TGTGCCAGCAGCTACCTCCCCGGGGGGGACACAGATACGCAGTATTTT	CASSYLPGGDTDTQYF
many	.	TRBV7-2	TRBJ1-1	TGTGCCAGCAGCTCGCGGGTCGGCGCTGAAGCTTTCTTT	CASSSRVGAEAFF
many	.	TRBV7-2	TRBJ1-1	TGTGCCAGCAGCTTAGCGGGACACCCGAACACTGAAGCTTTCTTT	CASSLAGHPNTEAFF
many	.	TRBV6-1	TRBJ1-1	TGTGCCAGCACTACAGGGAGAAGCACTGAAGCTTTCTTT	CASTTGRSTEAFF
.	TRBD1	TRBV5-1	TRBJ2-7	TGCGCCAGCAGCGCAGGGACAGACTCTTTCTACGAGCAGTACTTC	CASSAGTDSFYEQYF
many	.	TRBV28	TRBJ2-7	TGTGCCAGCAGTTTAAGGGCCCCAGGGTCCTACGAGCAGTACTTC	CASSLRAPGSYEQYF